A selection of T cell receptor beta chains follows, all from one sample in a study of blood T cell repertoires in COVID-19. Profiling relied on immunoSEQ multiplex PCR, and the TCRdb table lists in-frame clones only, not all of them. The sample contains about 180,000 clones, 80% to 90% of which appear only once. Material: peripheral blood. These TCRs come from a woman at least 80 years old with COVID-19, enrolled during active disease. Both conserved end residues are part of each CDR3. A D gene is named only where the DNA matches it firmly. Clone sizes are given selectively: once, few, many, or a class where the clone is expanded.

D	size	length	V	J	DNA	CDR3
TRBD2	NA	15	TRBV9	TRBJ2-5	TGTGCCAGCAGCGTTGCTACGGGGGGGCTTGTGACCCAGTACTTC	CASSVATGGLVTQYF
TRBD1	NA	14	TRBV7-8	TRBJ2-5	TGTGCCAGCAGCTCGGACAGGGGGCAAGAGACCCAGTACTTC	CASSSDRGQETQYF
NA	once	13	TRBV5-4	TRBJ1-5	TGTGCCAGCAGCTTGGAGCGAGGTGGGCCCCAGCATTTT	CASSLERGGPQHF
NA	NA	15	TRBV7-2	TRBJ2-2	TGTGCCAGCAGCTTAGTGTCAGGGGCGGCCGGGGAGCTGTTTTTT	CASSLVSGAAGELFF
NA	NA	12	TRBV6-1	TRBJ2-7	TGTGCCAGCAGTGACCACTCCTACGAGCAGTACTTC	CASSDHSYEQYF
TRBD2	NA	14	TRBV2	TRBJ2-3	TGTGCCAGTGGGACTAGCGGGAGGACAGATACGCAGTATTTT	CASGTSGRTDTQYF
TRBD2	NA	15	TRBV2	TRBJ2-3	TGTGCCAGCAGTATACTAGCGGCCCTCACAGATACGCAGTATTTT	CASSILAALTDTQYF
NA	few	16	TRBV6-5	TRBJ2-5	TGTGCCAGCAGTTACGGTGGCAGGGGTTCCCAAGAGACCCAGTACTTC	CASSYGGRGSQETQYF
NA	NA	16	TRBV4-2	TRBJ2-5	TGTGCCAGCAGCCAAGGTGGGAGAGGGGGCCAAGAGACCCAGTACTTC	CASSQGGRGGQETQYF
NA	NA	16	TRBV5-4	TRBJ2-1	TGTGCCAGCAGCTTGCTAGCGCCGACCTCCTACAATGAGCAGTTCTTC	CASSLLAPTSYNEQFF
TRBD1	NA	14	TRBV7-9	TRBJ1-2	TGTGCCAGCAGCCTCCAGACAGGGGGCGAAGGCTACACCTTC	CASSLQTGGEGYTF
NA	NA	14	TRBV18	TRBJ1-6	TGTGCCAGCTCACCAACAGGAACCAATTCACCCCTCCACTTT	CASSPTGTNSPLHF
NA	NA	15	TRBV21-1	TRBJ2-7	TGTGCCAGCAGCAGAGGGACAGGTTCGTCCTACGAGCAGTACTTC	CASSRGTGSSYEQYF
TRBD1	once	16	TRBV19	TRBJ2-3	TGTGCCAGTAGTATCAGAGACAGGGGGCCAGGAGATACGCAGTATTTT	CASSIRDRGPGDTQYF
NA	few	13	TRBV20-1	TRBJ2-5	TGCAGTGCTAGTGCAGGGCAGGGGGAGACCCAGTACTTC	CSASAGQGETQYF
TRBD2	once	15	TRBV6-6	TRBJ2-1	TGTGCCACCTTCCTCACTAGCGGGAGCAGCAATGAGCAGTTCTTC	CATFLTSGSSNEQFF
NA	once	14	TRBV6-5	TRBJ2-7	TGTGCCAGCCCTGGGGGGGCGGGAGCCTACGAGCAGTACTTC	CASPGGAGAYEQYF
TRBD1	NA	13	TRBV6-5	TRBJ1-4	TGTGCCAGCCGGGACAGGGGAGGAGAAAAACTGTTTTTT	CASRDRGGEKLFF
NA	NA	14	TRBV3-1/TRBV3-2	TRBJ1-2	TGTGCCAGCAGCCAGGCTTCAGGGGTTATGGGCTACACCTTC	CASSQASGVMGYTF
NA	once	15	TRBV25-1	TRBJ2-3	TGTGCCAGCAGTGATCTCAGCGGTACCGGGGATACGCAGTATTTT	CASSDLSGTGDTQYF